This TCR beta chain is from a study of blood T cell repertoires in COVID-19. Study context: The United States, Italy and Spain supplied acute and convalescent COVID-19 samples.

The protocol was immunoSEQ multiplex PCR, while the TCRdb copy is restricted to in-frame clones and leaves out a portion. Of 150,000 to 200,000 clones in the sample, 80% to 85% were seen once. The length of the CDR3 is 14 residues. CDR1 and CDR2 (germline): SGHTA, FQGNSA. V shed 4 bases and J 4 bases; nucleotides not matched to a gene: 6. Participants' own reports of clinical history determined their cohort assignment. The sample consisted of PBMCs or T cells enriched from blood (not recorded which). The TCR was taken from a woman aged 45-60 years who had recovered from COVID-19. The chain recombines TRBV7-2 with TRBJ1-1, with 7 bases fitting TRBD1. The CDR3 sequence is CASSWNRGGTEAFF. The CDR3 bases are TGTGCCAGCAGCTGGAACAGGGGCGGCACTGAAGCTTTCTTT.